The clone carrying this T cell receptor beta chain is a singleton in its sample. Its target is unknown. Primers for the PCR totalled 60 Vbeta and 13 Jbeta. Method: immunoSEQ multiplex PCR; TCRdb's copy keeps in-frame clones and lacks some. The data hold 150,000 to 200,000 clones, with 75% to 85% observed a single time. This specimen belongs to a study of cytomegalovirus exposure and HLA in healthy donors. Broader study findings: Listed as cytomegalovirus-associated were 150 or so TCR beta chains. A later analysis reportedly found fewer N-insertions in an Asian-associated ancestry cluster than the roughly 680-donor mean. Analyses of presence/absence relied on an assumption of roughly uniform sequencing depth across donors. Within the data, a cluster of highly shared sequence variants was likely a sequencing artifact.

Germline V CDR1 and CDR2: SNHLY, FYNNEI. The ends were cut back, 6 bases at V and 8 bases at J, with 13 bases in the middle. CDR3 length: 13 amino acids. This receptor was taken from a woman aged 55-70 years in good health and CMV-seropositive. Sequenced input: PBMCs. The chain is built from TRBV2 and TRBJ1-4, with no clear D. CDR3 in DNA: TGTGCCAGCAGCCCTTCGAGGAACGAAAAACTGTTTTTT. Amino acids: CASSPSRNEKLFF.